This is a list of T cell receptor beta chains from one sample in a study of T cells in Graves' hyperthyroidism and ophthalmopathy. TCRdb re-called the multiplex PCR reads through MiXCR, storing one row per CDR3 protein. Among 240,000 or so distinct CDR3 sequences listed, about a sixth were seen once. Material for sequencing was blood. All receptors derive from a woman between 18 and 29 years old with Graves' ophthalmopathy. The conserved cysteine and the conserved F or W are not part of the CDR3 here. Fields, in order: clone size, V gene, J gene, CDR3 protein. For some rows the clone size is stated as once, few or many, or as a class when expanded; others skip it.

>.|TRBV7-2|TRBJ2-7
ASSWTSGRGEQY
>many|TRBV2|TRBJ2-1
ASSTKRGNNEQF
>many|TRBV28|TRBJ2-7
ASSFGAGGREQY
>many|TRBV20-1|TRBJ1-2
SARDSGPHYYGYT
>.|TRBV5-1|TRBJ2-3
ASSVAGGGPSTDTQY
>few|TRBV20-1|TRBJ2-6
SANLGQGKPGANVLT
>.|TRBV6-1|TRBJ2-7
ASGLPSLSYEQY
>many|TRBV12-3/TRBV12-4|TRBJ1-2
ASSAGASGYT
>.|TRBV12-3/TRBV12-4|TRBJ1-1
ASNLAGGPDTEAF
>.|TRBV11-1|TRBJ2-3
ASSLGGESQLGTQY
>many|TRBV11-2|TRBJ2-5
ASSTRGETQY
>many|TRBV12-3/TRBV12-4|TRBJ2-5
ASREEGAAETQY
>.|TRBV20-1|TRBJ2-5
SAPSTGPETQY
>many|TRBV6-1|TRBJ1-4
ASSEARGRATNEKLF
>many|TRBV3-1|TRBJ1-5
ASSQKGGQPQH
>many|TRBV28|TRBJ2-7
ASSLGGQRLSYEQY
>few|TRBV2|TRBJ1-4
ASSRYRGIATNEKLF
>many|TRBV20-1|TRBJ2-7
SARGLAGAYEQY
>many|TRBV15|TRBJ2-2
ATSRDRVGTGELF
>.|TRBV10-3|TRBJ1-4
AISGGGNEKLF
>many|TRBV2|TRBJ2-2
ASRGVQGAVGELF
>many|TRBV7-8|TRBJ1-3
ASSLEGRSDSGNTIY
>many|TRBV14|TRBJ2-7
ASRMTGTSYEQY
>many|TRBV4-2|TRBJ1-2
ASSQEYRDRLRGYT